Below are 6 T cell receptor beta chains sequenced from a single sample in a study of human T cells and chemical hapten exposure. Time point: patch test 2, 6 weeks after DPC sensitization. Treatment indicated: therapeutic diphenylcyclopropenone sensitization with weekly scalp DPC. TCRdb reanalysed the RACE reads using MiXCR and keeps one entry per CDR3 protein. The sample includes around 42,000 distinct CDR3 sequences, approximately 3.3% of them seen just once. The sequencing here drew on whole blood, taken in connection with sensitization to the hapten diphenylcyclopropenone (DPC). The source is a man aged 40-49 years with alopecia areata. Some clones in this sample may be carry-over from other donors' samples.

This clonotype was counted ten times or more. This chain connects TRBV5-1 to TRBJ2-2; D uncertain. This CDR3 has 15 amino acids. Germline CDR1 SGHRS, CDR2 YFSETQ. V shed 4 bases and J shed 1 base, with 11 bases lying between them. The CDR3 sequence: CASSLGERNTGELFF. CDR3 bases: TGCGCCAGCAGCCTCGGCGAGCGGAACACCGGGGAGCTGTTTTTT.

V gene TRBV19 combines with J gene TRBJ1-2; D remains ambiguous. The CDR3 is 13 residues long. Per germline, CDR1 LNHDA and CDR2 SQIVND (reference sequence). The germline V and J ends were trimmed by 5 bases and 5 bases, with 12 bases remaining between them. The CDR3 protein is CASSPPARYGYTF. DNA for the CDR3: TGTGCCAGTAGTCCACCCGCGAGGTATGGCTACACCTTC.

This clonotype has ten or more counts. V and J are TRBV6-2 or TRBV6-3 and TRBJ2-3, with 8 bases that match TRBD1. The trim removed 8 bases at V and 3 bases at J, leaving 7 bases unmatched. The CDR3 runs to 14 residues. Germline CDR1 and CDR2: MNHEY and SVGEGT. CDR3 residues: CASRDRGGTDTQYF. In DNA, the CDR3 is TGTGCCAGCCGAGACAGGGGAGGTACAGATACGCAGTATTTT.

Ten or more counts support this clonotype. The CDR3 DNA follows: TGTGCCAGCAGATCCGACAGGGATCGCACTGAAGCTTTCTTT. Amino acids: CASRSDRDRTEAFF. The chain links TRBV6-5 to TRBJ1-1; TRBD1 matches 7 bases. V lost 6 bases, J lost 4 bases, and 8 bases stayed unmatched. CDR1 MNHEY and CDR2 SVGAGI come from the germline V gene. The CDR3 has 14 amino acids.

This clonotype was picked up many times. The J gene is TRBJ2-5, the V gene TRBV7-2; unclear D gene. Between the trimmed V and J ends, which lost 5 bases and 2 bases, there was a span of 12 bases. The CDR3 consists of 14 residues. Germline V gives CDR1 SGHTA, CDR2 FQGNSA. CDR3 loop: CASSLASLQETQYF. CDR3 nucleotides: TGTGCCAGCAGCCTCGCGTCTTTACAAGAGACCCAGTACTTC.

This clonotype was seen at least ten times. This CDR3 reads CSAREPPHEQYF. The DNA of the CDR3 is TGCAGTGCTAGAGAGCCTCCCCACGAGCAGTACTTC. The rearrangement uses TRBV20-1 and TRBJ2-7; D ambiguous. The CDR3 is 12 residues long. The germline V gene has CDR1 DFQATT and CDR2 SNEGSKA (reference sequence). Trimming shortened V by 0 bases and J by 5 bases, and 8 bases separated the two germline ends.